Listed here is a single TCR beta chain. From germline, CDR1 is MGHDK and CDR2 SYGVNS. The CDR3 runs to 15 residues. Trimming left V 3 bases short and J 6 bases short, with 15 bases between. In the study's own analysis: How many nucleated cells were present was estimated from reference gene primer amplification. Some clones are missing from TCRdb's copy, which holds only in-frame ones; the method was immunoSEQ multiplex PCR. That table is the source of V, J and clone size, and D and trimming were worked out from the DNA. The repertoire holds fewer than 500,000 clones, approximately 92% seen once, with about 1.1% in the top ten. These data come from a study of blood T cell repertoires in COVID-19. For the study at large: Acute and convalescent COVID-19 specimens originated in the United States, Italy and Spain. From T cells, B-cell-depleted T cells, or PBMCs came the material, which was cDNA or gDNA.

Among Cohort 3 donors, those recovered had two negative PCRs, clearance, or symptom resolution. The chain couples TRBV25-1 to TRBJ2-1; D not certain. The sequenced material came from PBMCs or T cells enriched from blood (not recorded which). The source is a man aged 30-40 years who had recovered from COVID-19. DNA for the CDR3: TGTGCCAGCAGTGATTTGTCTAGTGTGGGCAATGAGCAGTTCTTC. This encodes CASSDLSSVGNEQFF.